A selection of T cell receptor beta chains follows, all from one sample in a study of T cell repertoires in cytomegalovirus infection. MiXCR, run by TCRdb on the reads, gives a single entry per CDR3 protein. This table holds hundreds of thousands of distinct CDR3 sequences, around 11% found once. Specimen: PBMCs. These receptors all come from a human donor in good health (CMV status not recorded). Some clones in this sample may be carry-over from other donors' samples. The CDR3 runs from the conserved cysteine through the conserved F or W. The D gene is left open where the match is weak. The size entry is marked missing in some rows and otherwise reads once, few, many or a size class.

V	size	J	D	DNA	CDR3
TRBV7-9	many	TRBJ1-4	TRBD1	TGTGCCAGCAGCTTCAGACAGGGGGCTGAAAAACTGTTTTTT	CASSFRQGAEKLFF
TRBV6-1	many	TRBJ1-4	-	TGTGCCAGCAGTTTGACAAGGGCTAATGAAAAACTGTTTTTT	CASSLTRANEKLFF
TRBV12-3/TRBV12-4	many	TRBJ2-5	TRBD2	TGTGCCACCCGACTAGCGGGGGGTGGAGAGACCCAGTACTTC	CATRLAGGGETQYF
TRBV2	many	TRBJ2-7	TRBD1	TGTGCCAGCAGTTTCAGACAGGGAAGCTCATACGAGCAGTACTTC	CASSFRQGSSYEQYF
TRBV5-1	many	TRBJ2-3	TRBD1	TGCGCCAGCAGCTCAGATGGCCAGGGGGCGATGGATTTT	CASSSDGQGAMDF
TRBV19	few	TRBJ1-2	TRBD1	TGTGCCAGTAGGCAAGGGGGCACCTATGGCTACACCTTC	CASRQGGTYGYTF
TRBV28	many	TRBJ2-1	TRBD2	TGTGCCAGCAGCTTGAGCGGGAGCTACAATGAGCAGTTCTTC	CASSLSGSYNEQFF
TRBV20-1	many	TRBJ2-1	TRBD2	TGCAGTGCCGATAGCGGGAGTCGAAATGAGCAGTTCTTC	CSADSGSRNEQFF
TRBV5-1	-	TRBJ2-1	-	TGCGCCAGCAGCGTTGACAATGAGCAGTTCTTC	CASSVDNEQFF
TRBV6-2/TRBV6-3	many	TRBJ2-1	TRBD2	TGTGCCAGCAGTCCTGGGACTAGCGGATACTACAATGAGCAGTTCTTC	CASSPGTSGYYNEQFF
TRBV3-1	many	TRBJ2-3	-	TGTGCCAGCAGCCAAGCCCGGGGGGATACGCAGTATTTT	CASSQARGDTQYF
TRBV6-9	-	TRBJ1-5	-	TGTGCCAGGGGGGGTCAGCCCCAGCATTTT	CARGGQPQHF
TRBV2	-	TRBJ2-7	-	TGTGCCAGCAGTGTGGGGCGGAAGAGCTCCTACGAGCAGTACTTC	CASSVGRKSSYEQYF
TRBV7-2	many	TRBJ2-7	-	TGTGCCAGCAGCTTAGGAGGCGGGTTCTACGAGCAGTACTTC	CASSLGGGFYEQYF
TRBV11-2	many	TRBJ2-5	-	TGTGCCAGCAGCGGGTTGACAGGCCAAGAGACCCAGTACTTC	CASSGLTGQETQYF
TRBV4-1	many	TRBJ2-5	-	TGCGCCAGCAGCCAAAGTCCCCGCAAGGACCCCTGGGGGACCCAGTACTTC	CASSQSPRKDPWGTQYF
TRBV7-3	many	TRBJ2-4	-	TGTGCCAGCAGCTTCCCGGGGGACATTCAGTACTTC	CASSFPGDIQYF
TRBV28	many	TRBJ2-5	-	TGTGCCAGCAGTTCCCCTCGGAATAGCGCCGGGCAAGAGACCCAGTACTTC	CASSSPRNSAGQETQYF
TRBV10-3	many	TRBJ1-2	TRBD1	TGTGCCATCAGTGAGGTCAGGACAGGGAATTATGGCTACACCTTC	CAISEVRTGNYGYTF
TRBV7-3	many	TRBJ2-1	-	TGTGCCAGCAGCGACGACAGATACAATGAGCAGTTCTTC	CASSDDRYNEQFF
TRBV7-9	few	TRBJ1-5	-	TGTGCCAGCAGCCAAGCGGACAGCTTCCTTAGCAATCAGCCCCAGCATTTT	CASSQADSFLSNQPQHF
TRBV7-9	many	TRBJ2-3	-	TGTGCCAGCAGCTTAACACAGGGTTCAGATACGCAGTATTTT	CASSLTQGSDTQYF
TRBV3-1	few	TRBJ1-2	TRBD1	TGTGCCAGCAGCCAAGAATGGGGGACAGGGGGCTCAAGGCGTGGCTACACCTTC	CASSQEWGTGGSRRGYTF
TRBV11-2	few	TRBJ1-2	-	TGTGCCAGCAGCTTAGATCTCTGGGAAGATGGCTACACCTTC	CASSLDLWEDGYTF
TRBV20-1	few	TRBJ2-1	-	TGCAGTGCTACGGCTAGCGCTAGCTCCTACAATGAGCAGTTCTTC	CSATASASSYNEQFF
TRBV7-2	many	TRBJ2-2	-	TGTGCCAGCAGCTTTGTAGGATACACCGGGGAGCTGTTTTTT	CASSFVGYTGELFF
TRBV7-2	many	TRBJ2-4	-	TGTGCCAGCAGCTTAGCGCCCGGAGGGGGGAGTATTCAGTACTTC	CASSLAPGGGSIQYF
TRBV7-2	few	TRBJ2-5	TRBD2	TGTGCCAGCAGCCAGCGGGAGAGGAGAGAGACCCAGTACTTC	CASSQRERRETQYF
TRBV20-1	-	TRBJ2-7	TRBD1	TGCAGTGCAACAAGAGGGGGCCCTTCCTACGAGCAGTACTTC	CSATRGGPSYEQYF
TRBV7-2	many	TRBJ2-3	TRBD2	TGTGCCAGCAGCTTAGTTGGCGGGGGGTCCACAGATACGCAGTATTTT	CASSLVGGGSTDTQYF
TRBV5-4	many	TRBJ2-7	-	TGTGCCAGCAGCTTGTACGGGGCCTACGAGCAGTACTTC	CASSLYGAYEQYF
TRBV28	few	TRBJ2-7	-	TGTGCCAGCAGCGTGGACAGCTACGAGCAGTACTTC	CASSVDSYEQYF
TRBV7-2	many	TRBJ2-5	TRBD2	TGTGCCAGCAGCTCCTGGACTAGCGGGTCCGCGGGTACCCAGTACTTC	CASSSWTSGSAGTQYF
TRBV28	many	TRBJ2-7	TRBD2	TGTGCCAGCAGTTTAGCGGGAGTATCGATAGGCTCCTACGAGCAGTACTTC	CASSLAGVSIGSYEQYF
TRBV6-4	few	TRBJ2-1	-	TGTGCCAGCAGTGACCCCCCCGAGAGCGTTCAGCCCCCCGAGTTCTTC	CASSDPPESVQPPEFF
TRBV20-1	-	TRBJ2-3	-	TGCAGTGCTAGGCTAGGCTTCACAGATACGCAGTATTTT	CSARLGFTDTQYF
TRBV12-5	many	TRBJ1-3	-	TGTGCTAGTGGTTTGGTACCGACAGCTGGAAACACCATATATTTT	CASGLVPTAGNTIYF
TRBV7-2	many	TRBJ2-4	-	TGTGCCAGCAGATCCGACAGGAGCCACCTAAACATTCAGTACTTC	CASRSDRSHLNIQYF
TRBV7-3	few	TRBJ2-1	-	TGTGCCAGCAGCTTAGGCCACGGGCGGGGAGCGGACAATGAGCAGTTCTTC	CASSLGHGRGADNEQFF
TRBV19	many	TRBJ1-2	-	TGTGCCAGTAGTCGGGATCCGACTGGCTACACCTTC	CASSRDPTGYTF
TRBV7-2	many	TRBJ1-2	-	TGTGCCAGCAGCCCGAGGGGGAGCTATGGCTACACCTTC	CASSPRGSYGYTF
TRBV19	many	TRBJ2-1	TRBD1	TGTGCCAGTAGTGTGGACAGGCTCCTCAATGAGCAGTTCTTC	CASSVDRLLNEQFF
TRBV24-1	-	TRBJ2-3	-	TGTGCCATCGGGACAGATACGCAGTATTTT	CAIGTDTQYF
TRBV4-2	few	TRBJ2-7	TRBD1	TGTGCCAGCAGCTACCGCGGACAGGGGTTTGGTTTCTACGAGCAGTACTTC	CASSYRGQGFGFYEQYF
TRBV12-3/TRBV12-4	many	TRBJ2-5	TRBD2	TGTGCCAGCCGGACTAGCGGGTTGCGTGGGACCCAGTACTTC	CASRTSGLRGTQYF
TRBV6-2/TRBV6-3	many	TRBJ2-1	TRBD2	TGTGCCAGCAGTTATGGACTAGCGGGAGTAAGAGAGCAGTTCTTC	CASSYGLAGVREQFF
TRBV20-1	-	TRBJ1-3	-	TGCAGTGCATCCCAGGGTAACACCATATATTTT	CSASQGNTIYF
TRBV5-1	many	TRBJ2-1	-	TGTGCCAGCAGCTTAGGGGGGAGCTCCTACAATGAGCAGTTCTTC	CASSLGGSSYNEQFF
TRBV7-3	many	TRBJ2-4	-	TGTGCCAGCAGCTCCCAGGACTCTGCCAAAAACATTCAGTACTTC	CASSSQDSAKNIQYF
TRBV6-5	-	TRBJ1-1	-	TGTGCCAGCAGTTACTCCTTGGGGGGTACTGAAGCTTTCTTT	CASSYSLGGTEAFF
TRBV5-4	few	TRBJ2-3	-	TGTGCCAGCAGCAGTGAGTGGAGCACAGATACGCAGTATTTT	CASSSEWSTDTQYF
TRBV20-1	-	TRBJ2-3	TRBD2	TGCAGTGCTAGAGATTGGGGAGGGAGCACAGATACGCAGTATTTT	CSARDWGGSTDTQYF